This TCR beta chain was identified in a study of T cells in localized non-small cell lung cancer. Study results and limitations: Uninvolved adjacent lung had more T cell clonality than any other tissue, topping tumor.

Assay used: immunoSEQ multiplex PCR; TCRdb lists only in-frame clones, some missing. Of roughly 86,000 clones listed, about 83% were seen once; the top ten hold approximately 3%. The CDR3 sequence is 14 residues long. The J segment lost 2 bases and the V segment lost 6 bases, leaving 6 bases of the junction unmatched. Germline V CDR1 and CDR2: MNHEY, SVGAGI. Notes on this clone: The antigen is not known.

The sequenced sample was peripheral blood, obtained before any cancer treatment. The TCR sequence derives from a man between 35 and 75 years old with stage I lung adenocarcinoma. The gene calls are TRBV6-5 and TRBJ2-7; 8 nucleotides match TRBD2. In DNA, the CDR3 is TGTGCCAGCAGATCGGGACTAGGGGCCTACGAGCAGTACTTC. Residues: CASRSGLGAYEQYF.